This T cell receptor beta chain originates from a study of human T cells and chemical hapten exposure. Across the study: Mainly, slight library volume differences in the pool made TCR yields vary.

TCRdb re-derived calls from the RACE reads in MiXCR, one entry per CDR3 protein. The table records roughly 82,000 distinct CDR3 sequences, 12% of them present only once. The V and J ends lost 3 bases and 4 bases respectively, with 23 bases between them. This CDR3 has 18 residues. CDR1 is MGHRA, CDR2 YSYEKL, per germline. Findings and caveats of the study: TCRs at high frequency, those above 1 in 1000, did not change with DPC sensitization. It was expanded TCRs that formed significantly more large CDR3 similarity clusters than controls did.

This clonotype was detected only a few times. Its antigen is still unknown. Indicated time point: patch test 1, 2 weeks after DPC sensitization. Sample treatment: therapeutic diphenylcyclopropenone sensitization with weekly scalp DPC. The starting material, unfractionated whole blood, was used for total RNA extraction. The sample in question was whole blood, obtained in connection with sensitization to the hapten diphenylcyclopropenone (DPC). The chain recombines TRBV4-1 with TRBJ2-3; D might be TRBD1 (5 bases). The sequence came from a woman aged 55 to 70 with alopecia areata. Some clones in this sample may be carry-over from other donors' samples. The CDR3 sequence: CASSQTLRTSLRPDTQYF. As DNA, the CDR3 is TGCGCCAGCAGCCAGACGCTCCGGACATCTCTTCGGCCAGATACGCAGTATTTT.